These 23 T cell receptor beta chains came from one sample sequenced in a study of blood T cell repertoires in COVID-19. The table came from immunoSEQ multiplex PCR; TCRdb's copy has only in-frame clones and leaves some out. The sample yields some 200,000 clones, around 83% seen once. Material for sequencing was peripheral blood. All receptors derive from a woman in her forties who had recovered from COVID-19.

The chain carries TRBV12-5 and TRBJ1-5; no reliable D call. The V and J ends lost 3 bases and 5 bases respectively, with 26 bases between them. Germline V lookup: CDR1 LGHNT, CDR2 FRNRAP. The length of the CDR3 is 19 residues. CDR3 nucleotide sequence: TGTGCTAGTGGTTTTCTCCCCAATACAGAGCCCTACGGGGATCAGCCCCAGCATTTT. This sequence encodes CASGFLPNTEPYGDQPQHF.

Turning to this clone: The sample contains more than one DNA sequence encoding this CDR3. The chain joins TRBV5-1 to TRBJ2-1; 9 bases agree with TRBD1. This CDR3 has 14 residues. Germline loops: CDR1 SGHRS, CDR2 YFSETQ. The V segment lost 2 bases and the J segment 4 bases; nucleotides outside the gene matches: 1. CDR3 sequence reads: CASSLGQGYNEQFF. The CDR3 DNA is TGCGCCAGCAGCTTAGGACAGGGGTACAATGAGCAGTTCTTC.

The chain has TRBV7-3 and TRBJ1-1, with D possibly matching TRBD1 (5 bases). The CDR3 has 14 amino acids. Germline V gene lookup returns CDR1 SGHTA and CDR2 FQGTGA. Trimming removed 5 bases from V and 3 bases from J, with 13 bases in between. The chain's CDR3 is CASSNLRGDTEAFF. DNA of the CDR3: TGTGCCAGCAGCAACCTCCGGGGGGACACTGAAGCTTTCTTT.

V usage is TRBV28 and J usage is TRBJ1-2, with D possibly matching TRBD1 (6 bases). V was shortened by 5 bases and J by 3 bases, with 13 bases between the two germline ends. Germline CDR1 is MDHEN and CDR2 is SYDVKM. CDR3 length equals 14 residues. The CDR3 region has the DNA TGTGCCAGCAGTATCCTGACAGGATACTATGGCTACACCTTC. This translates into CASSILTGYYGYTF.

The chain links TRBV30 to TRBJ1-5; D not certain. CDR1 and CDR2 (germline): GTSNPN, SVGIG (reference sequence). The V and J ends lost 0 bases and 1 base respectively, with 10 bases between them. CDR3 length: 15 residues. The CDR3 here is CAWSVGAGSNQPQHF. The CDR3, as DNA: TGTGCCTGGAGTGTAGGTGCAGGCAGCAATCAGCCCCAGCATTTT.

This clone was seen a single time. The chain combines TRBV5-4 with TRBJ2-3; 9 nucleotides line up with TRBD1. V was pared by 5 bases and J by 3 bases, with 10 bases of the junction left unmatched. This CDR3 contains 16 residues. In germline, CDR1 is SGHNT, CDR2 YYREEE (reference sequence). The CDR3 loop is CASRGEKTGGTDTQYF. The CDR3 region has the DNA TGTGCCAGCAGGGGAGAAAAGACAGGGGGAACAGATACGCAGTATTTT.

This chain connects TRBV3-1 (or the pseudogene TRBV3-2) to TRBJ1-5; 10 bases agree with TRBD1. With V trimmed by 2 bases and J by 7 bases, 8 bases remained unmatched. Germline lookup yields CDR1 LGHDT and CDR2 YNNKEL (reference sequence). The CDR3 is made up of 16 amino acids. CDR3 region: CASSQQGQGSGQPQHF. CDR3 nucleotide sequence: TGTGCCAGCAGCCAACAGGGACAGGGGTCGGGGCAGCCCCAGCATTTT.

The chain couples TRBV18 to TRBJ1-2; 9 bases fit TRBD1. Trimming took 6 bases from V and 3 from J; bases not matched to a gene: 8. The CDR3 is 15 amino acids. Germline CDR1 KGHSH, CDR2 LQKENI. The DNA for the CDR3 is TGTGCCAGCTCCCCTGGGACAGGGAATGACTATGGCTACACCTTC. It codes for CASSPGTGNDYGYTF.

The rearrangement joins TRBV19 to TRBJ2-2; 15 bases fit TRBD2. The CDR3 runs to 18 residues. V gave up 7 bases and J gave up 1 base; unmatched junction bases: 7. Germline values: CDR1 LNHDA, CDR2 SQIVND (reference sequence). CDR3 DNA: TGTGCCAGTACCCGGCGGACTAGCGGGGGGGGGAACACCGGGGAGCTGTTTTTT. It specifies CASTRRTSGGGNTGELFF.

The V and J genes are TRBV6-5 and TRBJ1-1; D gene ambiguous. This CDR3 comprises 13 residues. From germline, CDR1 is MNHEY and CDR2 SVGAGI. V lost 0 bases and J 8 bases, leaving 10 bases between the germline ends. The CDR3 DNA reads TGTGCCAGCAGTTACTCGCCCCGGTCAGAAGCTTTCTTT. Translation: CASSYSPRSEAFF.

The CDR3 protein is CASSYSSATDTQYF. CDR3 coding DNA: TGTGCCAGCAGTTACTCGAGTGCTACAGATACGCAGTATTTT. This chain links TRBV6-5 with TRBJ2-3; D not certain. From germline, CDR1 is MNHEY and CDR2 SVGAGI. V was cut by 0 bases and J by 3 bases, with 7 bases left in between. This CDR3 has 14 residues.

This clone was counted only a few times. The chain is built from TRBV9 and TRBJ1-2, with D perhaps TRBD1 (5 bases). The CDR3 is made up of 16 amino acids. Germline values: CDR1 SGDLS, CDR2 YYNGEE. Trimming pared 0 bases from V and 3 bases from J, leaving 15 bases between. This CDR3 reads CASSVASGGEDYGYTF. The CDR3 DNA is TGTGCCAGCAGCGTAGCTTCGGGGGGAGAAGACTATGGCTACACCTTC.

The CDR3 DNA sequence: TGTGCCAGCAGCTCCGGGACAGAACACTACGAGCAGTACTTC. This sequence encodes CASSSGTEHYEQYF. This chain joins TRBV2 and TRBJ2-7, with 7 bases that match TRBD1. With 6 bases clipped from V and 3 bases from J, the junction kept 8 bases outside the gene matches. The CDR3 runs to 14 residues. In germline, CDR1 is SNHLY, CDR2 FYNNEI. The full variable domain, completed using reference TRBV2 and TRBJ2-7, is EPEVTQTPSHQVTQMGQEVILRCVPISNHLYFYWYRQILGQKVEFLVSFYNNEISEKSEIFDDQFSVERPDGSNFTLKIRSTKLEDSAMYFCASSSGTEHYEQYFGPGTRLTVT.

The V gene is TRBV4-3, the J gene TRBJ2-3; D remains unclear. Germline V gene sequence: CDR1 LGHNA, CDR2 YSLEER. Between the trimmed V and J ends, which lost 1 base and 0 bases, there was a span of 8 bases. The CDR3 contains 15 residues. The CDR3 DNA reads as TGCGCCAGCAGCCAAGCTATTACTAGCACAGATACGCAGTATTTT. This encodes CASSQAITSTDTQYF.

The chain is built from TRBV6-5 and TRBJ2-5; 10 bases match TRBD1. Germline CDR1 reads MNHEY; CDR2 reads SVGAGI. The V segment lost 2 bases and the J segment 4 bases; nucleotides outside the gene matches: 1. The CDR3 spans 14 residues. CDR3 sequence: CASSYDRGLETQYF. Here the CDR3 DNA reads TGTGCCAGCAGTTACGACAGGGGGCTAGAGACCCAGTACTTC.

The chain joins TRBV7-2 to TRBJ1-2; TRBD1 agrees at 8 bases. This CDR3 has 16 residues. Germline V gene sequence: CDR1 SGHTA, CDR2 FQGNSA. With 4 bases clipped from V and 5 bases from J, the junction kept 12 bases outside the gene matches. The CDR3 is CASSSNYGQGHYGYTF. CDR3 nucleotides: TGTGCCAGCAGCTCTAACTACGGACAGGGTCATTATGGCTACACCTTC.

The V call is TRBV28, the J call TRBJ1-2; 8 bases match TRBD1. The ends lost 6 bases at V and 8 bases at J; junction bases unmatched: 8. The CDR3 is made up of 13 amino acids. From germline, CDR1 is MDHEN and CDR2 SYDVKM. This CDR3 is CASRFQGARGYTF. Here the CDR3 DNA reads TGTGCCAGCAGATTTCAGGGGGCACGGGGCTACACCTTC.

This clone appeared once. This chain connects TRBV5-1 to TRBJ2-2; 9 positions match TRBD1. Trimming removed 6 bases from V and 5 bases from J; junction bases left unmatched: 5. This CDR3 spans 14 amino acids. Germline V gene lookup returns CDR1 SGHRS and CDR2 YFSETQ. CDR3 nucleotides: TGCGCCAGCAACCGGGACAGGGCTACCGGGGAGCTGTTTTTT. This codes for CASNRDRATGELFF. The full variable domain, rest sourced from reference TRBV5-1 and TRBJ2-2, is KAGVTQTPRYLIKTRGQQVTLSCSPISGHRSVSWYQQTPGQGLQFLFEYFSETQRNKGNFPGRFSGRQFSNSRSEMNVSTLELGDSALYLCASNRDRATGELFFGEGSRLTVL.

The gene calls are TRBV28 and TRBJ2-5; 7 bases match TRBD1. Germline-derived CDR1 and CDR2 are MDHEN and SYDVKM. This CDR3 contains 16 residues. V lost 5 bases and J lost 5; bases outside the gene matches: 14. Here the CDR3 DNA reads TGTGCCAGCAGTCACCCAAGACAGGGATTGAGGGAGACCCAGTACTTC. It yields the protein CASSHPRQGLRETQYF.

This chain joins TRBV5-1 and TRBJ1-2; the D gene is possibly TRBD1 (5 bases). There are 12 residues in the CDR3. The V gene's germline CDR1 is SGHRS and CDR2 YFSETQ. V lost 3 bases to trimming and J lost 6 bases, with 9 bases between them. CDR3 region: CASSSSGNGYTF. The CDR3 coding sequence is TGCGCCAGCAGCTCCTCAGGGAATGGCTACACCTTC. Using reference TRBV5-1 and TRBJ1-2 for the parts outside the CDR3, the full variable domain is KAGVTQTPRYLIKTRGQQVTLSCSPISGHRSVSWYQQTPGQGLQFLFEYFSETQRNKGNFPGRFSGRQFSNSRSEMNVSTLELGDSALYLCASSSSGNGYTFGSGTRLTVV.

This sequence joins TRBV2 and TRBJ1-6; tentatively, D is TRBD1 (5 bases). CDR1 and CDR2 from the germline V gene are SNHLY and FYNNEI. V dropped 6 bases and J dropped 6 bases, with 9 bases sitting between them. This CDR3 has 13 amino acids. The CDR3 bases are TGTGCCAGCAGGGCAGACAGTAATTCACCCCTCCACTTT. It codes for CASRADSNSPLHF.

This chain joins TRBV19 and TRBJ2-1; 9 bases are shared with TRBD1. The V gene's germline CDR1 is LNHDA and CDR2 SQIVND (reference sequence). The trim removed 4 bases at V and 9 bases at J, leaving 7 bases unmatched. This CDR3 comprises 14 residues. CDR3 coding DNA: TGTGCCAGTAGTAGTTCTACAGGGGGCAGTGAGCAGTTCTTC. Translated, it gives CASSSSTGGSEQFF.

The chain joins TRBV6-5 to TRBJ1-1; D call uncertain. CDR1 and CDR2 (germline): MNHEY, SVGAGI. V lost 2 bases and J 2 bases, leaving 12 bases between the germline ends. The CDR3 is 15 residues long. The CDR3 spells CASSYAGLLNTEAFF. The CDR3, as DNA: TGTGCCAGCAGTTACGCGGGTCTCTTAAACACTGAAGCTTTCTTT.